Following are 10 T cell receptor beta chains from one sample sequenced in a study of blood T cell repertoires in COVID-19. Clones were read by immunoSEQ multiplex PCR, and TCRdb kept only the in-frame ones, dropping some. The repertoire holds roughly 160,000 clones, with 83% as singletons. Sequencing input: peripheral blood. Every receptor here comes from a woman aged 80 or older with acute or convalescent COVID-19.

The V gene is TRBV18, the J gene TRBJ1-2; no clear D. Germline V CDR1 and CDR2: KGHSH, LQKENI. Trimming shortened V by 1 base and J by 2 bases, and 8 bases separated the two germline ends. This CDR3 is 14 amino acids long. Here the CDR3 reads CASSPQRENYGYTF. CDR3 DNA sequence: TGTGCCAGCTCACCACAGAGGGAAAACTATGGCTACACCTTC.

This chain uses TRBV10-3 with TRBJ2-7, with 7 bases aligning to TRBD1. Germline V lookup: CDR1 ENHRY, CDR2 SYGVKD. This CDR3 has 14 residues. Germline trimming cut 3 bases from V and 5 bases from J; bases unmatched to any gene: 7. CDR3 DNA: TGTGCCATCAGTGACTCAGGGGGAAAAGACGAGCAGTACTTC. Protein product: CAISDSGGKDEQYF.

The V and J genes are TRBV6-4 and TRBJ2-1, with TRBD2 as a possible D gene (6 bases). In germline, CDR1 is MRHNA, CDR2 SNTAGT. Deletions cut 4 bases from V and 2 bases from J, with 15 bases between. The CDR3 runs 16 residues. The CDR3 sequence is CASSVTVGGPYNEQFF. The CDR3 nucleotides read TGTGCCAGCAGTGTTACGGTGGGGGGACCCTACAATGAGCAGTTCTTC.

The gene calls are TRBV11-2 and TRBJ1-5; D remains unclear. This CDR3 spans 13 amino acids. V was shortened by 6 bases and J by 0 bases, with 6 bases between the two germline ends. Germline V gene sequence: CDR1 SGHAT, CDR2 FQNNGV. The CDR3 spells CASSPNSNQPQHF. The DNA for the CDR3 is TGTGCCAGCAGTCCCAATAGCAATCAGCCCCAGCATTTT.

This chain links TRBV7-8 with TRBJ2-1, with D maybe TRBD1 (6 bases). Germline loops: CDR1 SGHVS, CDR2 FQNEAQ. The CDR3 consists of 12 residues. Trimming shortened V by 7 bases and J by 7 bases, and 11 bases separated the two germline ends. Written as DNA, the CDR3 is TGTGCCAGCAACAGGGAAACGAATGAGCAGTTCTTC. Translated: CASNRETNEQFF.

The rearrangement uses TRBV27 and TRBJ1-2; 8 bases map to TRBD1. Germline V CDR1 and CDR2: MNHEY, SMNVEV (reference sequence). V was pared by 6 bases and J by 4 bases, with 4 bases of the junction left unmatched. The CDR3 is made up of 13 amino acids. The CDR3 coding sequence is TGTGCCAGCAGCTGGGACAGGTCCTATGGCTACACCTTC. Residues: CASSWDRSYGYTF.

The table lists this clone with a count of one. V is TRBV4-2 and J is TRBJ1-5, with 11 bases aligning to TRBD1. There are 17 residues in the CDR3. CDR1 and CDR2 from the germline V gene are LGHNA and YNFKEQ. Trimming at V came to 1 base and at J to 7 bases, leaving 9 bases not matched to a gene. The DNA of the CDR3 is TGTGCCAGCAGCCAAGCACAGGACAGGGGGCGGGGGCAGCCCCAGCATTTT. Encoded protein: CASSQAQDRGRGQPQHF.

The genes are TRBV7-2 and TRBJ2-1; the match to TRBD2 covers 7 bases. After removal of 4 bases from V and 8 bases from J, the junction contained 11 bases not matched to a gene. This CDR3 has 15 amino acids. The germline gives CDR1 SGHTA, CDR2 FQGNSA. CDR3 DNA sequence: TGTGCCAGCAGCTCAAGCAACCGGGGGGTGGATGAGCAGTTCTTC. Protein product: CASSSSNRGVDEQFF.

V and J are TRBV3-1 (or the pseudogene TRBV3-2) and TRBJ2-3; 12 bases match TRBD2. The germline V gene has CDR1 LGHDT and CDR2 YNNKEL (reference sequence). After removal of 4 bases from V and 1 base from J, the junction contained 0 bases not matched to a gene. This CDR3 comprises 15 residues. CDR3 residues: CASSRTSGGTDTQYF. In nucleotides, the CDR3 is TGTGCCAGCAGCCGGACTAGCGGGGGCACAGATACGCAGTATTTT.

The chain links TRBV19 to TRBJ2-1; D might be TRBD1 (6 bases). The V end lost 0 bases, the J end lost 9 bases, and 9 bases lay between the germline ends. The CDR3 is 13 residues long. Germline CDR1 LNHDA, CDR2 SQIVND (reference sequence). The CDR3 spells CASSIERGTEQFF. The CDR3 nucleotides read TGTGCCAGTAGTATAGAGAGGGGGACTGAGCAGTTCTTC.